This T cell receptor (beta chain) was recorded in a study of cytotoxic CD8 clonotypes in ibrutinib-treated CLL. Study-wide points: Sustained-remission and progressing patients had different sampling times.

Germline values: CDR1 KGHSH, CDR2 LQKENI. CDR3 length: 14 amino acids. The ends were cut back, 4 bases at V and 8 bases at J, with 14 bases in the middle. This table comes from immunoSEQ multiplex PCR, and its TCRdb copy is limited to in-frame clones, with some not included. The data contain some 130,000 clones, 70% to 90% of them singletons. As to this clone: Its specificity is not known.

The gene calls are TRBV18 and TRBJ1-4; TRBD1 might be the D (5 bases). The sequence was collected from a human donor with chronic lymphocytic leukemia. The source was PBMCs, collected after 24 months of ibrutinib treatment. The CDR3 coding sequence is TGTGCCAGCTCACTCTTCTCCGGGGCGGAAAAACTGTTTTTT. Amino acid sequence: CASSLFSGAEKLFF.